This is a list of T cell receptor beta chains from one sample in a study of technical replicates of blood from a handful of donors. Sequencing used immunoSEQ multiplex PCR; TCRdb keeps in-frame clones, though not all of them. The sample holds 65,000 to 80,000 clones, 90% to 95% seen once. Material for sequencing was T cells isolated from PBMCs. These receptor sequences come from a human donor in good health. CDR3s include the opening cysteine and the closing phenylalanine or tryptophan. The D gene is left open where the match is weak. Rows give clone size only sometimes, using once, few, many, or a class for an expanded clone.

j_call: TRBJ2-5
v_call: TRBV29-1
clone_size: NA
d_call: TRBD2
cdr3_aa: CSVQTSGSETQYF
cdr3_nt: TGCAGCGTTCAGACTAGCGGCTCCGAGACCCAGTACTTC

j_call: TRBJ2-3
v_call: TRBV6-1
clone_size: NA
d_call: TRBD1
cdr3_aa: CASSEADRATDTQYF
cdr3_nt: TGTGCCAGCAGTGAAGCGGACAGGGCCACAGATACACAGTATTTT

j_call: TRBJ1-5
v_call: TRBV19
clone_size: NA
d_call: TRBD1
cdr3_aa: CASSIDLETGVNQPQHF
cdr3_nt: TGTGCCAGTAGTATAGATCTGGAGACAGGGGTCAATCAGCCCCAGCATTTT

j_call: TRBJ1-5
v_call: TRBV7-4
clone_size: NA
d_call: TRBD1
cdr3_aa: CASSFRTGQYQPQHF
cdr3_nt: TGTGCCAGCAGCTTCCGGACAGGGCAATATCAGCCCCAGCATTTT

j_call: TRBJ2-1
v_call: TRBV9
clone_size: NA
d_call: TRBD2
cdr3_aa: CASSENIAGGPNEQFF
cdr3_nt: TGTGCCAGCAGCGAAAACATAGCGGGAGGGCCAAATGAGCAGTTCTTC

j_call: TRBJ2-7
v_call: TRBV30
clone_size: NA
d_call: TRBD1
cdr3_aa: CAGTGDLYEQYF
cdr3_nt: TGTGCCGGGACAGGGGACCTCTACGAGCAGTACTTC

j_call: TRBJ1-3
v_call: TRBV5-1
clone_size: few
d_call: NA
cdr3_aa: CASSPGKGAGNTIYF
cdr3_nt: TGCGCCAGCAGCCCTGGTAAGGGAGCCGGAAACACCATATATTTT

j_call: TRBJ2-7
v_call: TRBV14
clone_size: NA
d_call: TRBD1
cdr3_aa: CASSYRGSSYEQYF
cdr3_nt: TGTGCCAGCAGCTACAGGGGGTCCTCCTACGAGCAGTACTTC

j_call: TRBJ2-7
v_call: TRBV19
clone_size: NA
d_call: NA
cdr3_aa: CASSIREMGSYEQYF
cdr3_nt: TGTGCCAGTAGTATCAGGGAAATGGGTTCCTACGAGCAGTACTTC

j_call: TRBJ2-3
v_call: TRBV6-4
clone_size: NA
d_call: TRBD2
cdr3_aa: CASSTSGSTDTQYF
cdr3_nt: TGTGCCAGCTCGACTAGCGGGAGCACAGATACGCAGTATTTT

j_call: TRBJ1-4
v_call: TRBV21-1
clone_size: once
d_call: NA
cdr3_aa: CASIQGSTNEKLFF
cdr3_nt: TGTGCCAGCATCCAGGGGTCAACTAATGAAAAACTGTTTTTT

j_call: TRBJ2-7
v_call: TRBV7-9
clone_size: NA
d_call: TRBD1
cdr3_aa: CASRSSGTGNYEQYF
cdr3_nt: TGTGCCAGCAGGTCCTCCGGGACAGGAAACTACGAGCAGTACTTC

j_call: TRBJ1-5
v_call: TRBV9
clone_size: NA
d_call: NA
cdr3_aa: CASSYGGSNQPQHF
cdr3_nt: TGTGCCAGCAGCTACGGGGGTAGCAATCAGCCCCAGCATTTT

j_call: TRBJ2-7
v_call: TRBV11-2
clone_size: NA
d_call: NA
cdr3_aa: CASSQGREQYF
cdr3_nt: TGTGCCAGCAGTCAGGGGCGGGAGCAGTACTTC

j_call: TRBJ1-1
v_call: TRBV5-6
clone_size: NA
d_call: TRBD1
cdr3_aa: CASSFDRGLRTEAFF
cdr3_nt: TGTGCCAGCAGCTTTGACAGGGGGCTAAGAACTGAAGCTTTCTTT

j_call: TRBJ2-3
v_call: TRBV7-2
clone_size: NA
d_call: TRBD2
cdr3_aa: CASSSLAGTDTQYF
cdr3_nt: TGTGCCAGCAGCTCCCTAGCGGGTACAGATACGCAGTATTTT

j_call: TRBJ2-7
v_call: TRBV7-9
clone_size: NA
d_call: NA
cdr3_aa: CASLRQFPFYEQYF
cdr3_nt: TGTGCCAGCCTGCGACAGTTCCCGTTCTACGAGCAGTACTTC

j_call: TRBJ2-2
v_call: TRBV5-1
clone_size: NA
d_call: TRBD2
cdr3_aa: CASSLVRELAGELFF
cdr3_nt: TGCGCCAGCAGCTTGGTGCGGGAGTTGGCCGGGGAGCTGTTTTTT

j_call: TRBJ2-3
v_call: TRBV7-3
clone_size: NA
d_call: NA
cdr3_aa: CASSLSGFATDTQYF
cdr3_nt: TGTGCCAGCAGCTTGAGCGGCTTCGCCACAGATACGCAGTATTTT

j_call: TRBJ1-5
v_call: TRBV9
clone_size: NA
d_call: NA
cdr3_aa: CASSVGASNQPQHF
cdr3_nt: TGTGCCAGCAGCGTGGGGGCTAGCAATCAGCCCCAGCATTTT

j_call: TRBJ2-7
v_call: TRBV5-1
clone_size: NA
d_call: TRBD1
cdr3_aa: CASSLETGNYEQYF
cdr3_nt: TGCGCCAGCAGCTTGGAGACAGGGAACTACGAGCAGTACTTC

j_call: TRBJ2-5
v_call: TRBV2
clone_size: once
d_call: TRBD2
cdr3_aa: CASRLAGGLQETQYF
cdr3_nt: TGTGCCAGCAGACTAGCGGGAGGTCTTCAAGAGACCCAGTACTTC

j_call: TRBJ2-5
v_call: TRBV7-7
clone_size: NA
d_call: TRBD2
cdr3_aa: CASSLGLAGGFQETQYF
cdr3_nt: TGTGCCAGCAGCTTAGGACTAGCGGGAGGTTTCCAGGAGACCCAGTACTTC

j_call: TRBJ1-5
v_call: TRBV7-9
clone_size: NA
d_call: NA
cdr3_aa: CASSLAGLSNQPQHF
cdr3_nt: TGTGCCAGCAGCCTGGCGGGGTTGAGCAATCAGCCCCAGCATTTT

j_call: TRBJ2-1
v_call: TRBV7-9
clone_size: NA
d_call: TRBD2
cdr3_aa: CASSFVAGVSNEQFF
cdr3_nt: TGTGCCAGCAGCTTCGTAGCGGGAGTTTCCAATGAGCAGTTCTTC

j_call: TRBJ1-1
v_call: TRBV6-1
clone_size: NA
d_call: NA
cdr3_aa: CASSDLHSTEAFF
cdr3_nt: TGTGCCAGCAGTGACCTCCACAGCACTGAAGCTTTCTTT

j_call: TRBJ1-1
v_call: TRBV19
clone_size: NA
d_call: NA
cdr3_aa: CATGGLGGNTEAFF
cdr3_nt: TGTGCCACTGGCGGGCTGGGGGGGAACACTGAAGCTTTCTTT

j_call: TRBJ1-4
v_call: TRBV27
clone_size: NA
d_call: NA
cdr3_aa: CASSQDSSNEKLFF
cdr3_nt: TGTGCCAGCAGTCAGGACAGTTCAAATGAAAAACTGTTTTTT

j_call: TRBJ2-7
v_call: TRBV7-2
clone_size: NA
d_call: TRBD2
cdr3_aa: CASSFEREINEQYF
cdr3_nt: TGTGCCAGCAGCTTCGAGCGGGAGATTAACGAGCAGTACTTC

j_call: TRBJ2-1
v_call: TRBV2
clone_size: NA
d_call: TRBD2
cdr3_aa: CASLRLAGHNEQFF
cdr3_nt: TGTGCCAGCCTACGACTAGCGGGTCACAATGAGCAGTTCTTC

j_call: TRBJ2-1
v_call: TRBV30
clone_size: NA
d_call: NA
cdr3_aa: CAWSHGGMYNEQFF
cdr3_nt: TGTGCCTGGAGTCACGGCGGGATGTACAATGAGCAGTTCTTC

j_call: TRBJ1-2
v_call: TRBV20-1
clone_size: NA
d_call: NA
cdr3_aa: CSASQLYGYTF
cdr3_nt: TGCAGTGCTAGCCAACTCTATGGCTACACCTTC

j_call: TRBJ2-1
v_call: TRBV9
clone_size: NA
d_call: NA
cdr3_aa: CASSVRELKANEQFF
cdr3_nt: TGTGCCAGCAGCGTAAGGGAGCTCAAGGCCAATGAGCAGTTCTTC

j_call: TRBJ1-4
v_call: TRBV4-1
clone_size: NA
d_call: NA
cdr3_aa: CASSKEGGLNEKLFF
cdr3_nt: TGCGCCAGCAGCAAAGAGGGGGGTCTTAATGAAAAACTGTTTTTT

j_call: TRBJ2-1
v_call: TRBV9
clone_size: NA
d_call: NA
cdr3_aa: CASSVETYNEQFF
cdr3_nt: TGTGCCAGCAGCGTAGAGACTTACAATGAGCAGTTCTTC

j_call: TRBJ2-3
v_call: TRBV6-4
clone_size: NA
d_call: NA
cdr3_aa: CASSEQGDTQYF
cdr3_nt: TGTGCCAGCAGTGAGCAGGGAGATACGCAGTATTTT

j_call: TRBJ2-7
v_call: TRBV7-3
clone_size: NA
d_call: TRBD2
cdr3_aa: CASSPGPGRLKREYDYEQYF
cdr3_nt: TGTGCCAGCAGCCCCGGACCGGGACGGCTTAAGCGGGAGTACGATTACGAGCAGTACTTC

j_call: TRBJ1-4
v_call: TRBV19
clone_size: once
d_call: NA
cdr3_aa: CASSTAGANEKLFF
cdr3_nt: TGTGCCAGTAGTACCGCAGGGGCTAATGAAAAACTGTTTTTT